Below, 12 T cell receptor beta chains from the same sample are listed, as sequenced in a study of beta chain features in type 1 diabetes. The entirety of the isolated RNA underwent reverse transcription, so expressed TCRB transcripts were sequenced. Profiling relied on immunoSEQ multiplex PCR, and the TCRdb table lists in-frame clones only, not all of them. Counted here are 200,000 to 250,000 clones, around 68% occurring once; the ten biggest clones make up 0.053%. Sequencing was done on a sample of naive CD4+ T cells from blood. All receptors come from a man aged 25 to 45 in good health.

The chain is built from TRBV11-2 and TRBJ2-1, with unresolved D. The CDR3 consists of 11 residues. V shed 8 bases and J shed 4 bases, with 6 bases lying between them. Germline assignment: CDR1 SGHAT and CDR2 FQNNGV. This CDR3 reads CASLGYNEQFF. Written as DNA, the CDR3 is TGTGCCAGCTTGGGGTACAATGAGCAGTTCTTC.

The sample holds a few counts of this clone. The gene calls are TRBV7-9 and TRBJ2-3; 7 bases are shared with TRBD1. V gave up 4 bases and J gave up 0 bases; unmatched junction bases: 4. The CDR3 sequence is 15 residues long. Germline CDR1 and CDR2: SEHNR and FQNEAQ (reference sequence). DNA of the CDR3: TGTGCCAGCAGCTCGACAGGGTTGAGCACAGATACGCAGTATTTT. This encodes CASSSTGLSTDTQYF.

J is TRBJ2-6 and V is TRBV28; D is possibly TRBD1 (5 bases). The V end lost 10 bases, the J end lost 0 bases, and 16 bases lay between the germline ends. CDR3 size: 16 residues. Germline V gives CDR1 MDHEN, CDR2 SYDVKM. CDR3 sequence (DNA): TGTGCCACCAGGACAAGGGGATACTCTGGGGCCAACGTCCTGACTTTC. Translation gives CATRTRGYSGANVLTF.

This clone was recorded a few times. V gene TRBV7-9 combines with J gene TRBJ2-1; D is perhaps TRBD1 or TRBD2 (5 bases each). CDR1 SEHNR and CDR2 FQNEAQ come from the germline V gene (reference sequence). Trimming cost V 1 base and J 8 bases, with 6 bases left between them. This CDR3 region has 12 residues. The CDR3 spells CASSLGGDEQFF. In DNA, the CDR3 is TGTGCCAGCAGCTTAGGAGGGGATGAGCAGTTCTTC.

The gene calls are TRBV30 and TRBJ2-7, with D possibly being TRBD1 or TRBD2 (5 bases each). V was trimmed by 0 bases and J by 2 bases, leaving 14 bases between them. The CDR3 runs 15 residues. CDR1 and CDR2 from the germline V gene are GTSNPN and SVGIG (reference sequence). The CDR3, as DNA: TGTGCCTGGAGTGTAACGAGGGGCTACACCTACGAGCAGTACTTC. It translates to CAWSVTRGYTYEQYF. Filled out from reference TRBV30 and TRBJ2-7, the complete variable domain reads SQTIHQWPATLVQPVGSPLSLECTVEGTSNPNLYWYRQAAGRGLQLLFYSVGIGQISSEVPQNLSASRPQDRQFILSSKKLLLSDSGFYLCAWSVTRGYTYEQYFGPGTRLTVT.

This chain connects TRBV7-2 to TRBJ2-3, with D tentatively TRBD2 (6 bases). CDR3 length: 12 residues. Germline CDR1 and CDR2: SGHTA and FQGNSA. V was trimmed by 7 bases and J by 9 bases, leaving 14 bases between them. CDR3: CASTRDSETQYF. The CDR3 DNA sequence: TGTGCCAGCACAAGGGACTCTGAAACGCAGTATTTT.

The chain recombines TRBV30 with TRBJ2-1, with TRBD1 matching over 9 bases. The V segment lost 1 base and the J segment 0 bases; nucleotides outside the gene matches: 4. The germline V gene has CDR1 GTSNPN and CDR2 SVGIG (reference sequence). The CDR3 runs to 16 residues. CDR3 bases: TGTGCCTGGAGTGCGCGGACAGGGGACTCCTACAATGAGCAGTTCTTC. Protein sequence: CAWSARTGDSYNEQFF.

V usage is TRBV28 and J usage is TRBJ2-5; D remains ambiguous. Germline V CDR1 and CDR2: MDHEN, SYDVKM. Trimming left V 10 bases short and J 5 bases short, with 20 bases between. The CDR3 sequence is 14 residues long. In nucleotides, the CDR3 is TGTGCCACCCAACCCCACGGCCGGGTGGAGACCCAGTACTTC. This gives the protein CATQPHGRVETQYF.

Written as DNA, the CDR3 is TGTGCCTGGAGTGTTGGGACGCCGGGCTACACCTTC. It encodes CAWSVGTPGYTF. The chain recombines TRBV30 with TRBJ1-2; tentative D call: TRBD1 (5 bases). Germline CDR1 reads GTSNPN; CDR2 reads SVGIG (reference sequence). This CDR3 has 12 amino acids. Trimming cost V 0 bases and J 8 bases, with 10 bases left between them.

This rearrangement joins TRBV18 to TRBJ1-2; D uncertain. The CDR3 has 16 residues. The V end was cut by 3 bases, the J end by 0 bases, with 14 bases between. Germline assignment: CDR1 KGHSH and CDR2 LQKENI. CDR3 residues: CASSPGIPSANYGYTF. The CDR3 coding sequence is TGTGCCAGCTCACCGGGGATCCCATCGGCTAACTATGGCTACACCTTC.

The chain joins TRBV9 to TRBJ1-2; D is perhaps TRBD1 (5 bases). This CDR3 has 15 residues. The V end was cut by 3 bases, the J end by 0 bases, with 12 bases between. From germline, CDR1 is SGDLS and CDR2 YYNGEE. CDR3 protein: CASSGRQSPNYGYTF. The DNA for the CDR3 is TGTGCCAGCAGCGGGCGACAGTCCCCTAACTATGGCTACACCTTC.

The DNA of the CDR3 is TGTGCCAGCAAGAACAGGGGTCCCTCACAAGAGACCCAGTACTTC. Its protein is CASKNRGPSQETQYF. The V gene is TRBV2, the J gene TRBJ2-5; 7 bases line up with TRBD1. The trim removed 7 bases at V and 2 bases at J, leaving 10 bases unmatched. The CDR3 extends over 15 amino acids. Per germline, CDR1 SNHLY and CDR2 FYNNEI.